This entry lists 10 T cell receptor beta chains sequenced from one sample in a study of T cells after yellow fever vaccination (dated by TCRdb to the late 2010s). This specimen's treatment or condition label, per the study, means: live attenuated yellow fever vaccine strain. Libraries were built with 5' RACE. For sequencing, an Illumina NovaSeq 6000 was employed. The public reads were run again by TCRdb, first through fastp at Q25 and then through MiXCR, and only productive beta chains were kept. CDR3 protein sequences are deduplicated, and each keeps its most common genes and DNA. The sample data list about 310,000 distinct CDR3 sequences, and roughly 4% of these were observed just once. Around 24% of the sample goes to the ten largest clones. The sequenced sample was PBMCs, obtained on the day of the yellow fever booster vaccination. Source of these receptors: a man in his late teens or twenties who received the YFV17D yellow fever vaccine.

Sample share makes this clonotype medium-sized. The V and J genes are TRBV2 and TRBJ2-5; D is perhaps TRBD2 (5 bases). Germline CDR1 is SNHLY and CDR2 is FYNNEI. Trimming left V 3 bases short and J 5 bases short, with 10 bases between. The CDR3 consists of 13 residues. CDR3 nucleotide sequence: TGTGCCAGCAGTGAGAGTCCGGGGGAGACCCAGTACTTC. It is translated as CASSESPGETQYF.

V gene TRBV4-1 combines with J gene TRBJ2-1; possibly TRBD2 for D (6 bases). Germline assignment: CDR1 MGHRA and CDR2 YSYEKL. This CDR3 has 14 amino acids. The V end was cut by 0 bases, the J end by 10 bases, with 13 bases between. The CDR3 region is CASSQDRLAGEQFF. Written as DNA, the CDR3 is TGCGCCAGCAGCCAAGATCGGCTGGCGGGGGAGCAGTTCTTC.

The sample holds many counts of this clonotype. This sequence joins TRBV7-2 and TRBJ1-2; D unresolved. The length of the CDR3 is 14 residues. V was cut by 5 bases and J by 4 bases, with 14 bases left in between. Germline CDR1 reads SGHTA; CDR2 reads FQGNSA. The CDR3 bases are TGTGCCAGCAGCCCCGTCGGGGTACCCTATGGCTACACCTTC. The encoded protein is CASSPVGVPYGYTF.

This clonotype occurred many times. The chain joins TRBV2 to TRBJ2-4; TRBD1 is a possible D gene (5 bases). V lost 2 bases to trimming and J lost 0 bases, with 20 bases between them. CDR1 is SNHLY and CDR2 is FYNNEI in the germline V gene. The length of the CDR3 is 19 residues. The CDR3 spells CASSEWSGSESIAKNIQYF. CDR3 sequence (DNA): TGTGCCAGCAGTGAATGGTCAGGGTCCGAGTCTATAGCCAAAAACATTCAGTACTTC.

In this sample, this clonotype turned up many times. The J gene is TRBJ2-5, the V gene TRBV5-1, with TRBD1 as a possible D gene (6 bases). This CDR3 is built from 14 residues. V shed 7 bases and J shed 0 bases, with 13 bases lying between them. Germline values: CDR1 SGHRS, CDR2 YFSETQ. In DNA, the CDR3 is TGCGCCAGCGCAGAACAGGGAGACCAAGAGACCCAGTACTTC. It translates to CASAEQGDQETQYF. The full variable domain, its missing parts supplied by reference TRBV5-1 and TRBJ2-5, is KAGVTQTPRYLIKTRGQQVTLSCSPISGHRSVSWYQQTPGQGLQFLFEYFSETQRNKGNFPGRFSGRQFSNSRSEMNVSTLELGDSALYLCASAEQGDQETQYFGPGTRLLVL.

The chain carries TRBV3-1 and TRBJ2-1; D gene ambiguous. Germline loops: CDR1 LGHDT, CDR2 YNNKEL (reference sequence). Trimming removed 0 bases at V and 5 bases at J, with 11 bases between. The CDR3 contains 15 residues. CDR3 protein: CASSQDLGRDNEQFF. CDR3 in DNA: TGTGCCAGCAGCCAAGATCTCGGACGCGACAATGAGCAGTTCTTC.

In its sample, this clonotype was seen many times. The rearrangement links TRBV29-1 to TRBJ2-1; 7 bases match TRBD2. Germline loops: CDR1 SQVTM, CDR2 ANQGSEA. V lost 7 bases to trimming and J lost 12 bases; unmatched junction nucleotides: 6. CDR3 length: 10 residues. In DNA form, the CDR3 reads TGCAGCGCGGATTGGGAGGGGCAGTTCTTC. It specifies CSADWEGQFF.

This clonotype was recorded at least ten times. The chain's CDR3 is CASSLNTGGRVAFF. Written as DNA, the CDR3 is TGTGCCAGCAGTTTAAACACAGGGGGCAGGGTAGCTTTCTTT. This chain uses TRBV27 with TRBJ1-1, with TRBD1 matching 9 bases. V lost 2 bases and J lost 10; bases outside the gene matches: 8. The CDR3 has 14 residues. Germline V gives CDR1 MNHEY, CDR2 SMNVEV (reference sequence).

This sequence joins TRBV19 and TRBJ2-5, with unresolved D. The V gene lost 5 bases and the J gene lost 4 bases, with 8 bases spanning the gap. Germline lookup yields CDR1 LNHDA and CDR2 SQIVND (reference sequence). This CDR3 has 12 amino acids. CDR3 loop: CASSESPETQYF. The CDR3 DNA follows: TGTGCCAGTAGTGAGTCCCCAGAGACCCAGTACTTC. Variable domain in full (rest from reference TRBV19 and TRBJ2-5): DGGITQSPKYLFRKEGQNVTLSCEQNLNHDAMYWYRQDPGQGLRLIYYSQIVNDFQKGDIAEGYSVSREKKESFPLTVTSAQKNPTAFYLCASSESPETQYFGPGTRLLVL.

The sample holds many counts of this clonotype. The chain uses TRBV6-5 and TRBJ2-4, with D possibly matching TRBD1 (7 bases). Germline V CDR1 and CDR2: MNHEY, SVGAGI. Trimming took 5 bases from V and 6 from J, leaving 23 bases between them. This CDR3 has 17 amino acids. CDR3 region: CASSHTLYQGGANIQYF. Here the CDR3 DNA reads TGTGCCAGCAGTCATACGCTTTATCAGGGGGGCGCAAACATTCAGTACTTC.